This T cell receptor (beta chain) was captured in a study of shared clonotypes between healthy human individuals. Study results and limitations: Naive subsets tended to show greater estimated richness than memory subsets.

Some clones are missing from TCRdb's copy, which holds only in-frame ones; the method was immunoSEQ multiplex PCR. The profile shows 650,000 to 800,000 clones, over 60% of them singletons. As concerns this clone: Its antigen is not known.

Germline CDR1 SGHVS, CDR2 FNYEAQ. The CDR3 covers 16 residues. The V and J ends lost 3 bases and 0 bases, in that order; junction bases with no gene match: 2. The chain recombines TRBV7-6 with TRBJ2-1; 10 positions match TRBD1. The sequenced sample consisted of memory CD4+ T cells sorted from blood. Documented subset: CD45RA-negative fraction. The origin of this receptor is a woman under 40 in good health. CDR3 nucleotides: TGTGCCAGCAGCTTCAGGACAGGGGGCTCCTACAATGAGCAGTTCTTC. It translates to CASSFRTGGSYNEQFF.